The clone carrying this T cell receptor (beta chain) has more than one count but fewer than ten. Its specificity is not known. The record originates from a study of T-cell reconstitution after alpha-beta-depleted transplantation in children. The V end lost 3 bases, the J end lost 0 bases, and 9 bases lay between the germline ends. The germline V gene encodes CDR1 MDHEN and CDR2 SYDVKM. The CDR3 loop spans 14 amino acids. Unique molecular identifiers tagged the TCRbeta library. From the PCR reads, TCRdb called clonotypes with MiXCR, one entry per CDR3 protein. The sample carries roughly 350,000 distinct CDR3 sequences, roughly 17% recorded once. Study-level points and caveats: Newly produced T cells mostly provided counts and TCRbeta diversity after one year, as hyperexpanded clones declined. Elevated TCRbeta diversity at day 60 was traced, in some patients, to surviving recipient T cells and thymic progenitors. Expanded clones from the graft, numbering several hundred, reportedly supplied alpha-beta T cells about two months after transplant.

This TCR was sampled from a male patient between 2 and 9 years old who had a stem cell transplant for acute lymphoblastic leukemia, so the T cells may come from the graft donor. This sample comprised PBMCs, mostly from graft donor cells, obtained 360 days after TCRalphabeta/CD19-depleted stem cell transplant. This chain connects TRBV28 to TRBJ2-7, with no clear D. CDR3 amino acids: CASSFNGYSYEQYF. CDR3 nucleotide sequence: TGTGCCAGCAGTTTTAACGGTTACTCCTACGAGCAGTACTTC.